These T cell receptor beta chains were read from a single sample in a study of CD8+ T cells in alopecia areata. The table came from immunoSEQ multiplex PCR; TCRdb's copy has only in-frame clones and leaves some out. The sample holds around 100,000 clones, 35% to 45% seen once. The sample taken for sequencing was CD4+ T cells sorted from blood. The receptors shown here come from a human donor with alopecia areata. The CDR3 runs from the conserved cysteine through the conserved F or W. Fields, in order: clone size, D gene, J gene, V gene, CDR3 DNA, CDR3 protein. D genes are given only for firm matches. The size entry is marked missing in some rows and otherwise reads once, few, many or a size class.

few,TRBD2,TRBJ2-2,TRBV29-1,TGCAGCGTTGATACAGCGGGGGGTCTCGGGGAGCTGTTTTTT,CSVDTAGGLGELFF
.,.,TRBJ2-1,TRBV5-1,TGCGCCAGCAGCTTGGTGGGCGGGGATGAGCAGTTCTTC,CASSLVGGDEQFF
few,.,TRBJ2-5,TRBV28,TGTGCCAGCAGGACTATTCCTGCTAGAGCGTCAGAGACCCAGTACTTC,CASRTIPARASETQYF
.,TRBD2,TRBJ2-1,TRBV2,TGTGCCAGCCGCCCCCAAACTAGCGGGAGTGACAATGAGCAGTTCTTC,CASRPQTSGSDNEQFF
.,TRBD1,TRBJ2-7,TRBV4-1,TGCGCCAGCAGCCACACCGGGACAGGGTCCTACGAGCAGTACTTC,CASSHTGTGSYEQYF
.,.,TRBJ1-2,TRBV10-2,TGCGCCAGCAATGGTCAGGGTGCGAGCGGCTACACCTTC,CASNGQGASGYTF
few,TRBD2,TRBJ2-2,TRBV15,TGTGCCACCAGCATCCTAGCGGGAGGGACCGGGGAGCTGTTTTTT,CATSILAGGTGELFF
.,.,TRBJ1-2,TRBV29-1,TGCAGCGTTGGGGAACCCTTGTTCTATGGCTACACCTTC,CSVGEPLFYGYTF
once,.,TRBJ2-6,TRBV2,TGTGCCAGCAAGGAAGGGTCTGGGGCCAACGTCCTGACTTTC,CASKEGSGANVLTF
.,.,TRBJ2-1,TRBV15,TGTGCCACCAGCAGAGATTTAGAGAGGGGCGGTGAGCAGTTCTTC,CATSRDLERGGEQFF
few,TRBD2,TRBJ2-3,TRBV29-1,TGCAGCGCTGGGACTAGCGGGAGCGGGGATACGCAGTATTTT,CSAGTSGSGDTQYF
.,TRBD1,TRBJ2-1,TRBV5-4,TGTGCCAGCAGCTCGGGACAGGGGCTTTACAATGAGCAGTTCTTC,CASSSGQGLYNEQFF
few,.,TRBJ2-3,TRBV7-2,TGTGCCAGCAGCTTAGCGCTGCTGGATACGCAGTATTTT,CASSLALLDTQYF
once,.,TRBJ2-7,TRBV29-1,TGCAGCGTTGAAAGGCAGGGCTTAGGCGAGCAGTACTTC,CSVERQGLGEQYF
.,.,TRBJ2-1,TRBV19,TGTGCCAGTAGTATAGGAGGTGGCAATGAGCAGTTCTTC,CASSIGGGNEQFF
few,TRBD1,TRBJ1-1,TRBV9,TGTGCCAGCAGCGGCGTGGGACAGGGAGGTACTGAAGCTTTCTTT,CASSGVGQGGTEAFF
.,TRBD1,TRBJ2-5,TRBV29-1,TGCAGCGTAGACAGGGGCTCGGGAGAGACCCAGTACTTC,CSVDRGSGETQYF
.,.,TRBJ2-5,TRBV18,TGTGCCAGCTCACCGGGGCTACAAGAGACCCAGTACTTC,CASSPGLQETQYF
few,TRBD1,TRBJ2-5,TRBV7-9,TGTGCCAGCAGCTTGACAGGGGCAGAGACCCAGTACTTC,CASSLTGAETQYF
.,TRBD2,TRBJ2-1,TRBV28,TGTGCCAGCAGCTCTAGCGGGAGCTCCTACAATGAGCAGTTCTTC,CASSSSGSSYNEQFF
.,.,TRBJ2-7,TRBV10-3,TGTGCCACCCACGGCGGTACCTACGAGCAGTACTTC,CATHGGTYEQYF
.,.,TRBJ1-2,TRBV23-1,TGCGCCAGCAGTCAATCTCGACAGAACTATGGCTACACCTTC,CASSQSRQNYGYTF
.,.,TRBJ2-7,TRBV7-2,TGTGCCAGCAGCCTAACAGGAGGCTACGAGCAGTACTTC,CASSLTGGYEQYF
.,.,TRBJ2-5,TRBV29-1,TGCAGCGTGCAGGGGGGGGTTTTTGGGACCCAGTACTTC,CSVQGGVFGTQYF
.,.,TRBJ2-1,TRBV5-1,TGCGCCAGCAGCTTGGTCCGGGGCCCCAGCTCCTACAATGAGCAGTTCTTC,CASSLVRGPSSYNEQFF
.,.,TRBJ2-3,TRBV2,TGTGCCAGCAGCTACACAGATACGCAGTATTTT,CASSYTDTQYF